A single sample gave rise to the 7 T cell receptor beta chains below, sequenced in a study of CD8 T cells in ankylosing spondylitis. TCRdb reanalysed the 5' RACE reads using MiXCR and keeps one entry per CDR3 protein. Of under 300,000 distinct CDR3 sequences listed, about 10% were seen once; the top ten hold under 8%. Specimen: blood, either unsorted or a sorted T cell fraction (not recorded which). The receptors derive from a male donor with ankylosing spondylitis or in good health (not recorded which).

In its sample, this clonotype was seen a few times. The chain has TRBV5-1 and TRBJ2-6; D is possibly TRBD1 (6 bases). The CDR3 is made up of 17 amino acids. From germline, CDR1 is SGHRS and CDR2 YFSETQ. Trimming stripped 2 bases from V and 1 base from J, with 13 bases between. CDR3 protein: CASSFTGFSSGANVLTF. In DNA, the CDR3 is TGCGCCAGCAGCTTTACAGGGTTCTCGTCTGGGGCCAACGTCCTGACTTTC.

The chain employs TRBV5-1 and TRBJ2-1; D assignment may be TRBD1 or TRBD2 (7 bases each). Trimming shortened V by 1 base and J by 3 bases, and 14 bases separated the two germline ends. Germline CDR1 SGHRS, CDR2 YFSETQ. The CDR3 spans 16 residues. The CDR3 DNA follows: TGCGCCAGCAGCTTGCCCGGGGGGACAGACTACAATGAGCAGTTCTTC. Amino acids: CASSLPGGTDYNEQFF.

This chain links TRBV28 with TRBJ2-5; 11 bases line up with TRBD2. The CDR3 consists of 15 residues. The V segment lost 5 bases and the J segment 5 bases; nucleotides outside the gene matches: 7. Germline V gene data show CDR1 as MDHEN and CDR2 as SYDVKM. The CDR3 region has the DNA TGTGCCAGCAGTGTCGGGACTAGCGGTCATGAGACCCAGTACTTC. It is translated as CASSVGTSGHETQYF. Drawing the rest from reference TRBV28 and TRBJ2-5, the complete variable domain is DVKVTQSSRYLVKRTGEKVFLECVQDMDHENMFWYRQDPGLGLRLIYFSYDVKMKEKGDIPEGYSVSREKKERFSLILESASTNQTSMYLCASSVGTSGHETQYFGPGTRLLVL.

This clonotype was seen ten or more times. V gene TRBV28 combines with J gene TRBJ2-2, with 7 bases identical to TRBD2. Germline V gene data show CDR1 as MDHEN and CDR2 as SYDVKM. The length of the CDR3 is 11 residues. The trim removed 11 bases at V and 3 bases at J, leaving 0 bases unmatched. DNA for the CDR3: TGTGCCGGGGGGGACACCGGGGAGCTGTTTTTT. This codes for CAGGDTGELFF.

This clonotype was picked up many times. The V call is TRBV6-1, the J call TRBJ1-6; TRBD1 agrees at 11 bases. CDR1 is MNHNS, CDR2 SASEGT, per germline. J gave up 5 bases and V 6 bases, and 12 bases lay outside the gene matches. The CDR3 is 18 amino acids. CDR3 loop: CASSRTGGSASNNSPLHF. In nucleotides, the CDR3 is TGTGCCAGCAGCCGGACAGGGGGCTCAGCCTCAAATAATTCACCCCTCCACTTT.

This clonotype came up many times. The chain has TRBV6-5 and TRBJ2-7; 8 positions agree with TRBD1. Germline-derived CDR1 and CDR2 are MNHEY and SVGAGI. After removal of 2 bases from V and 3 bases from J, the junction contained 9 bases not matched to a gene. CDR3 length equals 16 residues. The CDR3, as DNA: TGTGCCAGCAGTTACCTCAACGACAGGGGTAGCTACGAGCAGTACTTC. Translating gives CASSYLNDRGSYEQYF.

Many counts were recorded for this clonotype. The J gene is TRBJ1-5, the V gene TRBV6-1; D not certain. V was clipped by 7 bases and J by 4 bases, with 11 bases between them. In germline, CDR1 is MNHNS, CDR2 SASEGT. This CDR3 spans 13 amino acids. CDR3 loop: CASIREGNQPQHF. The CDR3 nucleotides are TGTGCCAGCATAAGGGAGGGAAATCAGCCCCAGCATTTT.